Shown below are 4 T cell receptor beta chains from a single sample sequenced in a study of CXCR3-negative and CXCR3-positive naive CD8 T cells. Study-level points and caveats: Hydrophobicity was higher for TRB CDR3s found in CXCR3-positive naive cells than in CXCR3-negative naive cells.

TRB cDNA was prepared as libraries by UMI-labeled 5' RACE. TCRdb reprocessed the 5' RACE reads, keeping one entry per CDR3 protein, no DNA. The sample has around 50,000 distinct CDR3 sequences. No antigen is known for these receptors. Sequencing was done on a sample of naive CXCR3+ CD8+ T cells from blood. The subset here: CD45RO-CCR7+CD27+CD95- naive CD8+ T cells expressing CXCR3 (TNR3+). These receptors were collected from a human donor in good health. Some clones in this sample may be carry-over from other donors' samples.

The CDR3 here is CSARGLTLSTDTQYF. The V and J genes are TRBV20-1 and TRBJ2-3. CDR3 length equals 15 residues. Germline V gene lookup returns CDR1 DFQATT and CDR2 SNEGSKA (reference sequence).

The genes are TRBV7-2 and TRBJ1-6. Germline V lookup: CDR1 SGHTA, CDR2 FQGNSA. The CDR3 extends over 14 amino acids. The CDR3 reads CASSLQPYNSPLHF.

The chain joins TRBV11-3 to TRBJ2-5; TCRdb designates TRBD2, a call that cannot be tested without DNA. The CDR3 consists of 16 residues. The germline gives CDR1 SGHNT, CDR2 YENEEA. The CDR3 sequence is CASSLATSGNQETQYF.

This chain joins TRBV29-1 and TRBJ2-5; the TCRdb D gene call, TRBD1, has no DNA to confirm it. Per germline, CDR1 SQVTM and CDR2 ANQGSEA. The CDR3 contains 13 residues. CDR3: CSGRQGGQETQYF.